The next 17 T cell receptor beta chains were all read from a single sample in a study of T cell changes during pregnancy in multiple sclerosis. Libraries were prepared by immunoSEQ multiplex PCR; TCRdb keeps only in-frame clonotypes and omits some of them. The table records some 110,000 clones, 92% of them present only once. The starting material was peripheral blood, obtained in the third trimester of pregnancy. These receptors came from a female donor with multiple sclerosis, enrolled in a pregnancy study.

The chain uses TRBV11-2 and TRBJ2-7, with 12 bases matching TRBD2. J lost 1 base, V lost 5 bases, and 9 bases had no gene match. The CDR3 spans 17 residues. CDR1 is SGHAT, CDR2 FQNNGV, per germline. CDR3 region: CASSRRETSGRSYEQYF. The CDR3 DNA reads TGTGCCAGCAGCCGTCGTGAGACTAGCGGGAGATCCTACGAGCAGTACTTC.

The rearrangement links TRBV4-2 to TRBJ2-7; D perhaps matches TRBD1 (6 bases). The CDR3 is 14 residues long. V lost 4 bases and J 3 bases, leaving 13 bases between the germline ends. The germline CDR1 and CDR2 sequences are LGHNA and YNFKEQ. CDR3 residues: CASSRTEPDYEQYF. DNA of the CDR3: TGTGCCAGCAGCCGGACAGAACCCGACTACGAGCAGTACTTC.

The chain has TRBV2 and TRBJ1-1, with unresolved D. V lost 9 bases and J 5 bases, leaving 10 bases between the germline ends. CDR3 length: 11 residues. The germline V gene encodes CDR1 SNHLY and CDR2 FYNNEI. CDR3 sequence (DNA): TGTGCCAGTACTACGGTTACTGAAGCTTTCTTT. This sequence encodes CASTTVTEAFF.

This rearrangement joins TRBV27 to TRBJ2-2, with D tentatively TRBD2 (5 bases). CDR1 and CDR2 (germline): MNHEY, SMNVEV (reference sequence). The CDR3 extends over 13 amino acids. Trimming stripped 5 bases from V and 7 bases from J, with 11 bases between. The CDR3 is CASSDGADGELFF. The CDR3 DNA reads as TGTGCCAGCAGTGATGGAGCGGACGGGGAGCTGTTTTTT.

The chain is built from TRBV7-9 and TRBJ2-3, with D unclear. The CDR3 consists of 14 residues. With 3 bases removed from V and 2 bases from J, the gap between germline ends came to 9 bases. From germline, CDR1 is SEHNR and CDR2 FQNEAQ (reference sequence). CDR3 bases: TGTGCCAGCAGCTTTAGACACCCCACAGATACGCAGTATTTT. Translated: CASSFRHPTDTQYF.

The rearrangement uses TRBV27 and TRBJ1-2, with TRBD1 identical over 8 bases. Germline CDR1 reads MNHEY; CDR2 reads SMNVEV (reference sequence). CDR3 length equals 13 residues. Losses at the gene ends were 4 bases for V and 4 bases for J; bases not matched to a gene: 2. The chain's CDR3 is CASSSTGGYGYTF. Written as DNA, the CDR3 is TGTGCCAGCAGTTCTACAGGGGGCTATGGCTACACCTTC.

The chain couples TRBV18 to TRBJ1-2, with D possibly matching TRBD1 (6 bases). CDR3 length: 15 amino acids. CDR1 and CDR2 (germline): KGHSH, LQKENI. V was clipped by 4 bases and J by 4 bases, with 16 bases between them. CDR3 sequence reads: CASSQIETGLYGYTF. The CDR3 nucleotides are TGTGCCAGCTCACAGATCGAAACAGGGCTCTATGGCTACACCTTC.

The chain employs TRBV4-1 and TRBJ2-7; D gene uncertain. The CDR3 consists of 15 residues. The ends were cut back, 1 base at V and 0 bases at J, with 10 bases in the middle. Per the germline V gene, CDR1 is MGHRA and CDR2 is YSYEKL. The CDR3 DNA follows: TGCGCCAGCAGCCAAGCCTTACAGAACTCCTACGAGCAGTACTTC. Translated: CASSQALQNSYEQYF.

The CDR3 DNA reads as TGTGCCAGCAGAAGACAGGGCCCAAGGAGCTCCTACGAGCAGTACTTC. Its translation: CASRRQGPRSSYEQYF. V gene TRBV28 combines with J gene TRBJ2-7, with 7 bases that match TRBD1. Germline CDR1 MDHEN, CDR2 SYDVKM. This CDR3 has 16 residues. J lost 0 bases, V lost 6 bases, and 11 bases had no gene match.

The chain is built from TRBV4-2 and TRBJ1-2, with TRBD1 as a possible D gene (5 bases). The ends were cut back, 0 bases at V and 4 bases at J, with 12 bases in the middle. Germline-derived CDR1 and CDR2 are LGHNA and YNFKEQ. The length of the CDR3 is 15 residues. In nucleotides, the CDR3 is TGTGCCAGCAGCCAAGATTGGAGGGGTACCTATGGCTACACCTTC. Encoded protein: CASSQDWRGTYGYTF.

This clone was detected once. The chain uses TRBV7-9 and TRBJ2-1; D is perhaps TRBD2 (6 bases). The ends were cut back, 9 bases at V and 0 bases at J, with 18 bases in the middle. CDR3 size: 16 residues. The V gene's germline CDR1 is SEHNR and CDR2 FQNEAQ (reference sequence). The CDR3 region has the DNA TGTGCCAGTGGACCCACGGGGGAGTTCTCCTACAATGAGCAGTTCTTC. Its protein is CASGPTGEFSYNEQFF.

Note on this clone: The same CDR3 can be traced to other DNA sequences in this sample. The CDR3 spells CASSRTGGQPQHF. In DNA, the CDR3 is TGTGCCAGCAGCCGGACAGGGGGACAGCCCCAGCATTTT. This sequence joins TRBV7-2 and TRBJ1-5; 10 bases align to TRBD1. V was clipped by 5 bases and J by 7 bases; unmatched bases: 2. The CDR3 is made up of 13 amino acids. Germline values: CDR1 SGHTA, CDR2 FQGNSA.

This clone was detected only once. The genes are TRBV5-4 and TRBJ2-7, with a tentative D call TRBD1 (5 bases). There are 16 residues in the CDR3. V lost 3 bases, J lost 0 bases, and 16 bases lay in between. Looked up from germline, CDR1 is SGHNT and CDR2 is YYREEE (reference sequence). The chain's CDR3 is CASSSGARAASYEQYF. In DNA, the CDR3 is TGTGCCAGCAGCTCTGGGGCCAGGGCCGCCTCCTACGAGCAGTACTTC.

The rearrangement uses TRBV4-2 and TRBJ1-2; no clear D. The germline V and J ends were trimmed by 4 bases and 4 bases, with 19 bases remaining between them. From germline, CDR1 is LGHNA and CDR2 YNFKEQ. This CDR3 is 16 amino acids long. The CDR3, as DNA: TGTGCCAGCAGCCCGTTCCCCGGGGATCGATCCTATGGCTACACCTTC. This gives the protein CASSPFPGDRSYGYTF.

This chain links TRBV6-1 with TRBJ2-3; 9 positions agree with TRBD1. CDR1 and CDR2 from the germline V gene are MNHNS and SASEGT. The CDR3 extends over 17 amino acids. Trimming took 0 bases from V and 4 from J; bases not matched to a gene: 8. CDR3 region: CASSEAGTGSSADTQYF. CDR3 nucleotides: TGTGCCAGCAGTGAAGCCGGGACAGGGTCTTCCGCAGATACGCAGTATTTT.

V is TRBV6-4 and J is TRBJ2-1; D may be TRBD2 (5 bases). Trimming left V 5 bases short and J 3 bases short, with 11 bases between. Germline CDR1 reads MRHNA; CDR2 reads SNTAGT. There are 14 residues in the CDR3. The CDR3 DNA reads as TGTGCCAGCAGTCGCGAGGGAAACTACAATGAGCAGTTCTTC. Translated, it gives CASSREGNYNEQFF.

The chain links TRBV30 to TRBJ1-1; D not resolved. V gave up 3 bases and J gave up 6 bases, with 20 bases separating them. Germline loops: CDR1 GTSNPN, CDR2 SVGIG (reference sequence). This CDR3 region has 15 residues. The CDR3 coding sequence is TGTGCCTGGAGCCCCAGACTTCTTACCGTCGCTGAAGCTTTCTTT. It is translated as CAWSPRLLTVAEAFF.